The 4 T cell receptor beta chains below were found in one sample sequenced in a study of T-cell memory formation after mild COVID-19. In TCRdb, the 5' RACE reads were re-called with MiXCR into one record per CDR3 protein. The table includes 120,000 or so distinct CDR3 sequences, about 17% detected once. The source material was PBMCs or a T cell subset sorted from them (not recorded which). Receptors originate from a man younger than 30 who had mild COVID-19 (a few samples of this study predate the infection). Cell type and time point are not known.

This clonotype was seen a few times. The rearrangement links TRBV12-3 or TRBV12-4 to TRBJ2-3; D is perhaps TRBD1 (6 bases). The germline V and J ends were trimmed by 5 bases and 9 bases, with 15 bases remaining between them. This CDR3 is 13 amino acids long. The DNA of the CDR3 is TGTGCCAGCAGTCCCCAGGGGATAGGGACGCAGTATTTT. It specifies CASSPQGIGTQYF.

This clonotype was counted between two and nine times. The chain is built from TRBV29-1 and TRBJ1-2; TRBD1 aligns across 7 bases. Trimming took 3 bases from V and 8 from J; bases not matched to a gene: 6. This CDR3 contains 12 residues. Germline V gives CDR1 SQVTM, CDR2 ANQGSEA. The DNA for the CDR3 is TGCAGCGTTGAGGGGTCAGGGGGAGGCTACACCTTC. Translated, it gives CSVEGSGGGYTF.

This chain joins TRBV7-2 and TRBJ1-2, with D unclear. Trimming stripped 5 bases from V and 10 bases from J, with 20 bases between. Germline assignment: CDR1 SGHTA and CDR2 FQGNSA. The CDR3 is 14 residues long. The CDR3 region has the DNA TGTGCCAGCAGCACGGTCACAACAGAATCCCACTACACCTTC. Residues: CASSTVTTESHYTF.

This clonotype was counted a few times. This chain connects TRBV7-8 to TRBJ2-1, with a possible D match to TRBD1 (6 bases). V was clipped by 6 bases and J by 4 bases, with 40 bases between them. The CDR3 is 23 amino acids. Germline assignment: CDR1 SGHVS and CDR2 FQNEAQ. CDR3 in amino acids: CASSRPTSRKGTRLDHLYNEQFF. The CDR3 DNA is TGTGCCAGCAGTCGCCCAACCAGCAGGAAGGGGACAAGACTCGACCACCTGTACAATGAGCAGTTCTTC.